Each of the 17 T cell receptor beta chains below was sequenced from the same sample in a study of blood T cells in healthy people across ages. Alongside a J-beta primer mix, a sample-barcoded 5' primer served in a second PCR lasting roughly 6 to 11 cycles. A single record per CDR3 protein comes from TCRdb applying MiXCR to the 5' RACE reads. This table has more than 650,000 distinct CDR3 sequences, around half appearing once. The material sequenced was blood. The receptors shown here come from an elderly man in good health.

This clonotype was seen only a few times. CDR3 bases: TGTGCCAGCAGTCCCGAGGCTTCGCGGGGCTACACCTTC. Amino acid sequence: CASSPEASRGYTF. V gene TRBV6-5 combines with J gene TRBJ1-2; D gene uncertain. V lost 5 bases, J lost 8 bases, and 15 bases lay in between. Germline V gives CDR1 MNHEY, CDR2 SVGAGI. The CDR3 extends over 13 amino acids.

This sequence joins TRBV12-3 or TRBV12-4 and TRBJ2-1; D call uncertain. Between the trimmed V and J ends, which lost 6 bases and 1 base, there was a span of 19 bases. CDR3 length equals 17 residues. The CDR3 region has the DNA TGTGCCAGCAGCAGACCCTTGACACCTAAATCCTACAATGAGCAGTTCTTC. Translated, it gives CASSRPLTPKSYNEQFF.

The V and J genes are TRBV29-1 and TRBJ2-6; 7 bases agree with TRBD1. Germline trimming cut 6 bases from V and 0 bases from J; bases unmatched to any gene: 5. There are 15 residues in the CDR3. The V gene's germline CDR1 is SQVTM and CDR2 ANQGSEA. DNA for the CDR3: TGCAGCGTGGGGACAGAGCCCTCTGGGGCCAACGTCCTGACTTTC. Translation gives CSVGTEPSGANVLTF.

V usage is TRBV29-1 and J usage is TRBJ1-2; 9 positions match TRBD1. CDR3 length: 12 residues. Germline V CDR1 and CDR2: SQVTM, ANQGSEA. V lost 7 bases, J lost 7 bases, and 7 bases stayed unmatched. This chain's CDR3 is CSAGTGFGGYTF. CDR3 coding DNA: TGCAGCGCCGGGACAGGGTTTGGTGGCTACACCTTC.

V usage is TRBV7-6 and J usage is TRBJ2-1; D gene ambiguous. This CDR3 region has 15 residues. Germline CDR1 SGHVS, CDR2 FNYEAQ. Trimming cost V 5 bases and J 3 bases, with 14 bases left between them. In DNA form, the CDR3 reads TGTGCCAGCAGCCGGCCGAACAGCTTCTACAATGAGCAGTTCTTC. This codes for CASSRPNSFYNEQFF. Looking up the rest from reference TRBV7-6 and TRBJ2-1 gives the full variable domain: GAGVSQSPRYKVTKRGQDVALRCDPISGHVSLYWYRQALGQGPEFLTYFNYEAQQDKSGLPNDRFSAERPEGSISTLTIQRTEQRDSAMYRCASSRPNSFYNEQFFGPGTRLTVL.

The chain combines TRBV5-8 with TRBJ2-1; 7 bases fit TRBD2. The CDR3 sequence is 15 residues long. In germline, CDR1 is SGHTS, CDR2 YDEGEE. V lost 0 bases and J lost 8; bases outside the gene matches: 8. The CDR3 DNA reads as TGTGCCAGCAGCTTGGAAGGACTAGTCTTAGATGAGCAGTTCTTC. It encodes CASSLEGLVLDEQFF.

In this sample, this clonotype turned up once. The J gene is TRBJ2-1, the V gene TRBV20-1, with D perhaps TRBD1 or TRBD2 (5 bases each). The CDR3 runs 13 residues. Trimming stripped 3 bases from V and 5 bases from J, with 11 bases between. In germline, CDR1 is DFQATT, CDR2 SNEGSKA (reference sequence). The CDR3 DNA is TGCAGTGCTAGTTTTAGGGACGACAATGAGCAGTTCTTC. Protein: CSASFRDDNEQFF.

The chain has TRBV20-1 and TRBJ2-7; 8 positions agree with TRBD2. Trimming cost V 0 bases and J 6 bases; bases outside gene matches: 4. The CDR3 runs to 13 residues. Per germline, CDR1 DFQATT and CDR2 SNEGSKA (reference sequence). CDR3 protein: CSARDGLAGEQYF. DNA for the CDR3: TGCAGTGCTAGAGATGGGCTAGCGGGCGAGCAGTACTTC.

The CDR3 DNA sequence: TGTGCCAGCAGCCTGGGGGGAGCCCCGTTAAGCGAGCAGTACTTC. This translates into CASSLGGAPLSEQYF. The chain recombines TRBV3-1 with TRBJ2-4; D might be TRBD2 (6 bases). Matching the DNA end better, TRBJ2-7 makes the J call doubtful. Germline values: CDR1 LGHDT, CDR2 YNNKEL (reference sequence). The CDR3 is 15 residues long.

The rearrangement uses TRBV20-1 and TRBJ2-5; D is perhaps TRBD2 (5 bases). Gene TRBJ2-7 matches the end of the DNA better, so the J call may be wrong. The CDR3 has 15 residues. Germline CDR1 DFQATT, CDR2 SNEGSKA (reference sequence). CDR3 loop: CSAFERRTPSLEQYF. CDR3 in DNA: TGCAGTGCTTTCGAACGGAGGACGCCGTCCCTCGAGCAGTACTTC.

The chain carries TRBV7-9 and TRBJ1-5; D remains unclear. V lost 5 bases, J lost 9 bases, and 17 bases lay in between. The CDR3 contains 14 residues. Germline values: CDR1 SEHNR, CDR2 FQNEAQ (reference sequence). In nucleotides, the CDR3 is TGTGCCAGCAGCCCGGACGACTCGCGGTCGCCCCAGCATTTT. It specifies CASSPDDSRSPQHF.

The chain carries TRBV2 and TRBJ2-7; D may be TRBD2 (7 bases). The V end lost 5 bases, the J end lost 2 bases, and 16 bases lay between the germline ends. CDR1 is SNHLY and CDR2 is FYNNEI in the germline V gene. The CDR3 runs 15 residues. The chain's CDR3 is CASSLAAGDPYEQYF. In DNA form, the CDR3 reads TGTGCCAGCAGTCTAGCGGCAGGGGACCCCTACGAGCAGTACTTC.

This clonotype was observed a handful of times. The chain is built from TRBV29-1 and TRBJ1-3; D call uncertain. Germline CDR1 is SQVTM and CDR2 is ANQGSEA. V was cut by 7 bases and J by 3 bases, with 10 bases left in between. The CDR3 covers 12 residues. CDR3 in DNA: TGCAGCGGTGGGGAAGTTGGAAACACCATATATTTT. Translated, it gives CSGGEVGNTIYF.

The chain recombines TRBV4-1 with TRBJ2-7; D not resolved. V was cut by 1 base and J by 0 bases, with 7 bases left in between. The CDR3 spans 14 residues. The V gene's germline CDR1 is MGHRA and CDR2 YSYEKL. The CDR3 protein is CASSQGVYSYEQYF. DNA of the CDR3: TGCGCCAGCAGCCAAGGGGTTTACTCCTACGAGCAGTACTTC.

This clonotype has just one count. The chain links TRBV10-3 to TRBJ1-1; tentatively, D is TRBD1 (5 bases). CDR1 is ENHRY and CDR2 is SYGVKD in the germline V gene. CDR3 length equals 14 residues. V lost 3 bases, J lost 2 bases, and 10 bases lay in between. In DNA form, the CDR3 reads TGTGCCATCAGTGAAAGAGGGGTTAACACTGAAGCTTTCTTT. This translates into CAISERGVNTEAFF.

The gene calls are TRBV5-1 and TRBJ2-5; D is unresolved. The DNA end is a closer match to TRBJ2-7, so the J assignment may be wrong. Per the germline V gene, CDR1 is SGHRS and CDR2 is YFSETQ. The CDR3 totals 16 residues. In nucleotides, the CDR3 is TGCGCCAGCGCCAGCGCCCTCCCGTCCGCTTACTACGAGCAGTACTTC. It codes for CASASALPSAYYEQYF.

The rearrangement links TRBV15 to TRBJ2-2; no reliable D call. V was shortened by 0 bases and J by 1 base, with 6 bases between the two germline ends. The CDR3 covers 15 residues. In germline, CDR1 is LNHNV, CDR2 YYDKDF (reference sequence). CDR3 sequence reads: CATSRDAMNTGELFF. CDR3 nucleotide sequence: TGTGCCACCAGCAGAGATGCGATGAACACCGGGGAGCTGTTTTTT.